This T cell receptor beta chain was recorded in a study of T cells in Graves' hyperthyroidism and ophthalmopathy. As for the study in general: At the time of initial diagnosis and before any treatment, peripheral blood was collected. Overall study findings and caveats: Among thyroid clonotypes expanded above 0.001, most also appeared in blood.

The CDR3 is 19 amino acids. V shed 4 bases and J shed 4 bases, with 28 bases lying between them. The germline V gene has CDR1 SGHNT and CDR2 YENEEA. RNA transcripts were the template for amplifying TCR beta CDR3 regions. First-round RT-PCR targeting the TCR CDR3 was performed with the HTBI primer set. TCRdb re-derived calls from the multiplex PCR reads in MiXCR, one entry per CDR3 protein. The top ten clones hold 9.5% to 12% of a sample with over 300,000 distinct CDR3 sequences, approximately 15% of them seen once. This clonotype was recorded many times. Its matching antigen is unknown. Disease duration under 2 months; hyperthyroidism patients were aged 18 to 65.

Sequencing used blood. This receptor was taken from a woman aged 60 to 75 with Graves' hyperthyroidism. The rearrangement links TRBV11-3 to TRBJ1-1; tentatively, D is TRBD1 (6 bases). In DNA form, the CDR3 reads TGTGCCAGCAGCTCAGATGGCCAGGGGTGGACGGCAGACGGCACTGAAGCTTTCTTT. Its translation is CASSSDGQGWTADGTEAFF.